This TCR beta chain was profiled in a study of blood T cell repertoires in COVID-19. The overall study: PBMCs, B-cell-depleted T cells, or T cells provided the cDNA or gDNA that made up the material.

Methods used by the authors: Reference gene primer amplification gave estimated nucleated cell counts. Sequenced by immunoSEQ multiplex PCR; TCRdb stores in-frame clones only, minus some. That table gives V, J and clone size, and the DNA gave D and trimming. The sample has approximately 200,000 clones, more than 80% seen once. Germline CDR1 MDHEN, CDR2 SYDVKM. This CDR3 has 15 amino acids. V shed 7 bases, J shed 4 bases, and the junction held 9 bases outside the gene matches. The source is a woman aged 80 or over with COVID-19, enrolled during active disease. The specimen sequenced was peripheral blood. This chain connects TRBV28 to TRBJ1-5, with 8 nucleotides matching TRBD1. Here the CDR3 reads CASIVSGTGNQPQHF. The CDR3 DNA follows: TGTGCCAGCATCGTTTCCGGGACAGGAAATCAGCCCCAGCATTTT.